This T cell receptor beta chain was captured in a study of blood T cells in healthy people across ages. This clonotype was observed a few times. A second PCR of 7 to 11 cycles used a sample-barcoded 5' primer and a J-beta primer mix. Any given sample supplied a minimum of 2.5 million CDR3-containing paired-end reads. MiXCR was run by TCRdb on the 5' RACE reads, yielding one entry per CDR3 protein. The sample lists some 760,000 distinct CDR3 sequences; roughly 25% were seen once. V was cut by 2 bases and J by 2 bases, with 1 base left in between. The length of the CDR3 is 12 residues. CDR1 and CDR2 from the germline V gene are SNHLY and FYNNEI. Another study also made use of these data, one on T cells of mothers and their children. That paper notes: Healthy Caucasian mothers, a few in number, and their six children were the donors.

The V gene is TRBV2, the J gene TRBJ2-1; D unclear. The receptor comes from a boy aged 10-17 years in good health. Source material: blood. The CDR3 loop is CASSEPYNEQFF. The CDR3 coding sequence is TGTGCCAGCAGTGAACCCTACAATGAGCAGTTCTTC.